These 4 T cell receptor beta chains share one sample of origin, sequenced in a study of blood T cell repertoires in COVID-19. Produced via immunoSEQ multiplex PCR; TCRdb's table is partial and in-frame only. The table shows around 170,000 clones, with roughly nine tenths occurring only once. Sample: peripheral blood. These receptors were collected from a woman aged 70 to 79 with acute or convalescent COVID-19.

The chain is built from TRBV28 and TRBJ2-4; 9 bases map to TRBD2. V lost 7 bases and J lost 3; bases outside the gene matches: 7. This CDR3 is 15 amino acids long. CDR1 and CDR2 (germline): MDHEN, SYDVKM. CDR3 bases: TGTGCCAGCAAAATAGCGGGAGTGGGCAAAAACATTCAGTACTTC. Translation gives CASKIAGVGKNIQYF.

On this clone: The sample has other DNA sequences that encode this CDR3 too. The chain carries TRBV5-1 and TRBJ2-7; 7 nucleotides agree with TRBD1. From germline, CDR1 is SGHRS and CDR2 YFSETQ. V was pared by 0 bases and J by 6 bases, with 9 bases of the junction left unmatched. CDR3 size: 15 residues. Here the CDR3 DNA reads TGCGCCAGCAGCTTGGGTGACAGGGCTACTGGCGAGCAGTACTTC. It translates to CASSLGDRATGEQYF.

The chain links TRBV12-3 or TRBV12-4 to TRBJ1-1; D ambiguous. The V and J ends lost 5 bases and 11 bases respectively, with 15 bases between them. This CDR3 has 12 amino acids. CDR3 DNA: TGTGCCAGCAGTGAATCCCCGAGGATGGCTTTCTTT. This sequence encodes CASSESPRMAFF.

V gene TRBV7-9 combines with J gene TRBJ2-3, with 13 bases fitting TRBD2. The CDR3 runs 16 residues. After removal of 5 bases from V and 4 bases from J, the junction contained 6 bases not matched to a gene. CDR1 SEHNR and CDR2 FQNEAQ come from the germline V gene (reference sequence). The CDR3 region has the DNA TGTGCCAGCAGCATACTAGCGGGGGGGTCCGCAGATACGCAGTATTTT. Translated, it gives CASSILAGGSADTQYF.